The 17 T cell receptor beta chains in this list originate from one sample, sequenced in a study of cytotoxic CD8 clonotypes in ibrutinib-treated CLL. Profiled with immunoSEQ multiplex PCR; TCRdb holds only in-frame clones, not every one. This table has 57,000 or so clones, 54% appearing once. The sequencing used PBMCs, collected at disease progression, from a patient treated with ibrutinib. These receptor sequences come from a human donor with chronic lymphocytic leukemia.

In its sample, this clone was seen once. The CDR3 here is CAVGQNNYGYTF. The CDR3 nucleotides are TGTGCCGTGGGACAGAACAACTATGGCTACACCTTC. This sequence joins TRBV19 and TRBJ1-2; 7 positions agree with TRBD1. V was clipped by 11 bases and J by 2 bases; unmatched bases: 5. This CDR3 is 12 amino acids long. Germline lookup yields CDR1 LNHDA and CDR2 SQIVND (reference sequence).

V and J are TRBV1 and TRBJ1-5; TRBD1, the table's D call, was not compared with the DNA. TRBV1 is designated a pseudogene. The CDR3 sequence is 17 residues long. DNA for the CDR3: TGCACCAGCAGCCGACCGGGGACAGATTATAGCAATCAGCCCCAGCATTTT. Translation: CTSSRPGTDYSNQPQHF.

This clone was found once. This chain joins TRBV7-8 and TRBJ1-5, with TRBD1 identical over 8 bases. J gave up 0 bases and V 5 bases, and 12 bases lay outside the gene matches. Germline-derived CDR1 and CDR2 are SGHVS and FQNEAQ. The CDR3 is 18 residues long. The CDR3 sequence: CASSTTGVGGYSNQPQHF. The CDR3, as DNA: TGTGCCAGCAGCACGACAGGGGTTGGGGGGTATAGCAATCAGCCCCAGCATTTT. The full variable domain, completed using reference TRBV7-8 and TRBJ1-5, is GAGVSQSPRYKVAKRGQDVALRCDPISGHVSLFWYQQALGQGPEFLTYFQNEAQLDKSGLPSDRFFAERPEGSVSTLKIQRTQQEDSAVYLCASSTTGVGGYSNQPQHFGDGTRLSIL.

Only a few counts were recorded for this clone. This sequence joins TRBV5-1 and TRBJ1-6; TRBD1 might be the D (5 bases). The CDR3 covers 13 residues. The V and J ends lost 6 bases and 7 bases respectively, with 11 bases between them. Germline lookup yields CDR1 SGHRS and CDR2 YFSETQ. The CDR3 DNA is TGCGCCAGCAAGGACACGGCAAATTCACCCCTCCACTTT. This gives the protein CASKDTANSPLHF.

This clone was observed a handful of times. This sequence joins TRBV5-1 and TRBJ2-7, with D possibly matching TRBD1 (6 bases). Germline V lookup: CDR1 SGHRS, CDR2 YFSETQ. This CDR3 comprises 13 residues. With 4 bases removed from V and 9 bases from J, the gap between germline ends came to 17 bases. CDR3 protein: CASSPATGYGQYF. In DNA, the CDR3 is TGCGCCAGCAGCCCCGCGACAGGTTATGGGCAGTACTTC.

The chain is built from TRBV10-3 and TRBJ1-6, with 7 bases identical to TRBD1. Germline CDR1 ENHRY, CDR2 SYGVKD. V lost 0 bases to trimming and J lost 7 bases; unmatched junction nucleotides: 0. There are 14 residues in the CDR3. The CDR3 sequence is CAISESTGNSPLHF. The DNA of the CDR3 is TGTGCCATCAGTGAGTCGACAGGGAATTCACCCCTCCACTTT.

The chain employs TRBV7-9 and TRBJ1-1, with D possibly being TRBD1 (5 bases). Looked up from germline, CDR1 is SEHNR and CDR2 is FQNEAQ (reference sequence). Trimming took off 5 bases at V and 3 bases at J, with 13 bases between the two ends. This CDR3 is built from 14 residues. CDR3 sequence (DNA): TGTGCCAGCAGCACAGGCCAGGCCCACACTGAAGCTTTCTTT. This translates into CASSTGQAHTEAFF.

This clone was seen at least ten times. The chain combines TRBV5-5 with TRBJ2-7; D is ambiguous. The CDR3 loop spans 15 amino acids. V was shortened by 2 bases and J by 0 bases, with 12 bases between the two germline ends. Germline CDR1 SGHKS, CDR2 YYEKEE (reference sequence). CDR3 sequence: CASSLRRQNSYEQYF. CDR3 sequence (DNA): TGTGCCAGCAGCTTAAGGCGGCAAAACTCCTACGAGCAGTACTTC.

V usage is TRBV4-2 and J usage is TRBJ2-3, with 8 bases identical to TRBD2. CDR1 is LGHNA and CDR2 is YNFKEQ in the germline V gene. CDR3 size: 17 residues. The V gene end was trimmed by 2 bases and the J gene end by 2 bases; junction bases not matched to a gene: 9. Here the CDR3 reads CASSQSLSGGFTDTQYF. CDR3 coding DNA: TGTGCCAGCAGCCAAAGTCTCAGCGGGGGCTTCACAGATACGCAGTATTTT.

Only a few counts were recorded for this clone. CDR3 nucleotide sequence: TGTGCCAGCAGCTTAGTGGGTGGAGGGATGGGAGGCTACACCTTC. As protein: CASSLVGGGMGGYTF. This rearrangement joins TRBV7-2 to TRBJ1-2, with unresolved D. Trimming cost V 1 base and J 8 bases, with 17 bases left between them. CDR1 and CDR2 from the germline V gene are SGHTA and FQGNSA. The CDR3 runs 15 residues.

The chain joins TRBV6-6 to TRBJ1-1; 7 positions agree with TRBD1. V lost 5 bases, J lost 0 bases, and 6 bases stayed unmatched. In germline, CDR1 is MNHNY, CDR2 SVGAGI (reference sequence). The CDR3 length is 15 residues. The CDR3 reads CASSHTGALNTEAFF. CDR3 nucleotides: TGTGCCAGCAGTCACACAGGGGCCCTGAACACTGAAGCTTTCTTT.

The chain joins TRBV2 to TRBJ1-3, with no clear D. Trimming cost V 11 bases and J 1 base, with 6 bases left between them. The length of the CDR3 is 11 residues. Germline V gene sequence: CDR1 SNHLY, CDR2 FYNNEI. Written as DNA, the CDR3 is TGTGCCGCCACATCTGGAAACACCATATATTTT. It encodes CAATSGNTIYF.

In this sample, this clone turned up a few times. The rearrangement joins TRBV29-1 to TRBJ1-5; the D gene is possibly TRBD1 (5 bases). This CDR3 is built from 13 residues. Germline CDR1 reads SQVTM; CDR2 reads ANQGSEA. The ends were cut back, 6 bases at V and 8 bases at J, with 17 bases in the middle. The CDR3 DNA reads as TGCAGCGTCAAACGAGGGGTGAGTGAGCCCCAGCATTTT. This gives the protein CSVKRGVSEPQHF.

The V call is TRBV19, the J call TRBJ1-1; 8 bases are shared with TRBD1. Germline-derived CDR1 and CDR2 are LNHDA and SQIVND (reference sequence). V lost 6 bases to trimming and J lost 11 bases; unmatched junction nucleotides: 8. This CDR3 has 12 residues. The CDR3 region is CASSPPTGAAFF. The CDR3 DNA sequence: TGTGCCAGTAGCCCCCCGACAGGGGCCGCTTTCTTT. Variable domain in full (rest from reference TRBV19 and TRBJ1-1): DGGITQSPKYLFRKEGQNVTLSCEQNLNHDAMYWYRQDPGQGLRLIYYSQIVNDFQKGDIAEGYSVSREKKESFPLTVTSAQKNPTAFYLCASSPPTGAAFFGQGTRLTVV.

The chain couples TRBV19 to TRBJ2-3, with D possibly matching TRBD2 (6 bases). V lost 4 bases, J lost 5 bases, and 22 bases lay in between. CDR1 and CDR2 (germline): LNHDA, SQIVND (reference sequence). The CDR3 sequence is 17 residues long. The CDR3 reads CASSSVRSGPGGDTQYF. CDR3 nucleotide sequence: TGTGCCAGTAGTAGCGTCAGATCGGGCCCCGGGGGAGATACGCAGTATTTT.

This chain uses TRBV6-4 with TRBJ2-2; a weak D match, TRBD1 (6 bases). CDR1 MRHNA and CDR2 SNTAGT come from the germline V gene. V shed 6 bases and J shed 7 bases, with 15 bases lying between them. This CDR3 has 14 amino acids. CDR3 sequence reads: CASRESGASGELFF. As DNA, the CDR3 is TGTGCCAGCAGAGAGTCAGGGGCCAGCGGGGAGCTGTTTTTT.

V usage is TRBV6-5 and J usage is TRBJ1-4, with a weak D call TRBD1 (6 bases). In germline, CDR1 is MNHEY, CDR2 SVGAGI. V lost 5 bases and J lost 7, with 17 bases in between. The CDR3 consists of 15 residues. CDR3 DNA sequence: TGTGCCAGCAGTGGCGTCGGGGGGGCAGGTGAAAAACTGTTTTTT. This translates into CASSGVGGAGEKLFF.